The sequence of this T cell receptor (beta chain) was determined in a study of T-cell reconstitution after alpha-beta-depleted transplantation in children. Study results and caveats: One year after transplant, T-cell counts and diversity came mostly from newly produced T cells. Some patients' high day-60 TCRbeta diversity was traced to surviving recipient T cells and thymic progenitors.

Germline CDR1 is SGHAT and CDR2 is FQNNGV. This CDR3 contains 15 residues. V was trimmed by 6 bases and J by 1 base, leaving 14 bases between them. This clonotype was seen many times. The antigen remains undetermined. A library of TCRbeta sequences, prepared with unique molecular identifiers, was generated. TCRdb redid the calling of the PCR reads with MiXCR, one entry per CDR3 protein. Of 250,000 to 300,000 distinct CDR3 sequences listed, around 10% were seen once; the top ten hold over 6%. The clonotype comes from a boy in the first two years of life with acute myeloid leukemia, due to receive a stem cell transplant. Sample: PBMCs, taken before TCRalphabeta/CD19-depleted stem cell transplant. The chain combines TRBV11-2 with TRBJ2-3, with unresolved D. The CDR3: CASRLLEFGTDTQYF. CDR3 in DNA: TGTGCCAGCAGACTACTCGAGTTTGGCACAGATACGCAGTATTTT.